This TCR beta chain was recorded in a study of T cell responses to AZD1222 COVID-19 vaccine. The overall study: Timing groups of about 4 and about 12 weeks for second doses were pooled. General observations from the study: Dominant CD4 TCR responses targeted spike regions 160-218 and 743-854.

V lost 7 bases to trimming and J lost 8 bases, with 17 bases between them. This CDR3 comprises 13 residues. Germline V lookup: CDR1 SEHNR, CDR2 FQNEAQ (reference sequence). Clones were sequenced by immunoSEQ multiplex PCR, and TCRdb holds only the in-frame ones, with some missing. The data contain tens of thousands of clones, 75% to 90% of them singletons. Details on this clone: What it recognizes is unknown.

The input for sequencing was peripheral blood, taken on day 0 of AZD1222 vaccination. This sequence joins TRBV7-9 and TRBJ1-2, with D perhaps TRBD1 (6 bases). This TCR was recovered from an adult in good health. This CDR3 reads CASTPGAEGGYTF. CDR3 bases: TGTGCCAGCACCCCAGGGGCCGAGGGGGGCTACACCTTC. Together with reference TRBV7-9 and TRBJ1-2, the CDR3 gives the full variable domain: DTGVSQNPRHKITKRGQNVTFRCDPISEHNRLYWYRQTLGQGPEFLTYFQNEAQLEKSRLLSDRFSAERPKGSFSTLEIQRTEQGDSAMYLCASTPGAEGGYTFGSGTRLTVV.